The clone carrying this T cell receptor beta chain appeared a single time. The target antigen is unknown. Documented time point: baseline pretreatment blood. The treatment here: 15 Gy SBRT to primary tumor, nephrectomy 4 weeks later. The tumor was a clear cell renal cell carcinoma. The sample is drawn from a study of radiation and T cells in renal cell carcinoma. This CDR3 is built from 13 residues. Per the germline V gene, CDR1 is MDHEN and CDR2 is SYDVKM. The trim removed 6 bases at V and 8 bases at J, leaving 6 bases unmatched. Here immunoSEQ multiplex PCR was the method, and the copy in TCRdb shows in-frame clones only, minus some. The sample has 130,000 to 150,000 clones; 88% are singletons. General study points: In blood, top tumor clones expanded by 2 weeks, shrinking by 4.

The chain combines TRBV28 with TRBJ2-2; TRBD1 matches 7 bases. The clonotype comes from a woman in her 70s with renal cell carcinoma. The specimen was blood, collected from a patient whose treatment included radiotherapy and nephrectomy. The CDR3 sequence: CASRATGKGELFF. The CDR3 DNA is TGTGCCAGCAGAGCGACAGGGAAAGGGGAGCTGTTTTTT.